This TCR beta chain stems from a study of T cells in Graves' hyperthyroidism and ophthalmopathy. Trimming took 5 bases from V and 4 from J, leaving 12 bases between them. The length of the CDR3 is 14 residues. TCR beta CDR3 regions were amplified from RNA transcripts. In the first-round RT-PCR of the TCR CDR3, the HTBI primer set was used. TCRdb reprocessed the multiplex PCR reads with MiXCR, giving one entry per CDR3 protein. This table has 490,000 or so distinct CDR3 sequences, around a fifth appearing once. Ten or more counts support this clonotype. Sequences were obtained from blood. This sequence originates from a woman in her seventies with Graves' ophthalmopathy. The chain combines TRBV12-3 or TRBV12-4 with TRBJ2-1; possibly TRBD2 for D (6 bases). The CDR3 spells CASSTGTQYNEQFF. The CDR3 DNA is TGTGCCAGCAGTACCGGGACTCAGTACAATGAGCAGTTCTTC.